This T cell receptor (beta chain) was found in a study of patients and donors after allogeneic stem cell transplantation. TCRdb recomputed calls from the RT-PCR reads with MiXCR, one row per CDR3 protein. The table lists under 200,000 distinct CDR3 sequences, 24% of them singletons. This clonotype was seen more than once but under ten times. This receptor was identified in a human donor who was either an allogeneic HSCT recipient or a stem cell or donor lymphocyte infusion donor (not recorded which). It is not recorded whose cells these are; they may come from a transplant donor. The specimen sequenced was blood, either unsorted or a sorted T cell fraction (not recorded which).

This CDR3 reads CASSFRGTNYGYTF. CDR3 bases: TGTGCCAGCAGTTTTCGGGGTACTAACTATGGCTACACCTTC. The chain employs TRBV27 and TRBJ1-2; D call uncertain. CDR1 is MNHEY, CDR2 SMNVEV, per germline (reference sequence). CDR3 length: 14 residues. Between the trimmed V and J ends, which lost 3 bases and 0 bases, there was a span of 8 bases.